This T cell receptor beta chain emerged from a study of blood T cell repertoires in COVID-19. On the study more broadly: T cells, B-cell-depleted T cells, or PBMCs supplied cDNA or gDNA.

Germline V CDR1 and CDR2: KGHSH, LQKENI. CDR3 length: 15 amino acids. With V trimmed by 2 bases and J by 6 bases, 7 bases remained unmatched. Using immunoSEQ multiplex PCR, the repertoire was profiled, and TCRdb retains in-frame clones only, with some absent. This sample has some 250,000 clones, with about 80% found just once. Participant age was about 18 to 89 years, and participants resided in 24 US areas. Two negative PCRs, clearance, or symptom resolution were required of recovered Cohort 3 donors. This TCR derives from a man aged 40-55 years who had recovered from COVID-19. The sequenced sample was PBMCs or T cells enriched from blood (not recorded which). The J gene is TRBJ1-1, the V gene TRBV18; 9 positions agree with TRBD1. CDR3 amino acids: CASSPRRQGGSEAFF. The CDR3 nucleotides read TGTGCCAGCTCACCAAGACGACAGGGGGGCTCTGAAGCTTTCTTT.